This T cell receptor (beta chain) was sequenced during a study of response to subunit inactivated influenza vaccine. Notes on the study in general: After each seasonal influenza vaccination, few new T cells are recruited, the authors suggested.

The CDR3 is 12 amino acids. The V end was cut by 5 bases, the J end by 11 bases, with 15 bases between. Germline values: CDR1 MNHEY, CDR2 SMNVEV (reference sequence). One entry per CDR3 protein, called by TCRdb with MiXCR from the RT-PCR reads. The sample records about 300,000 distinct CDR3 sequences, 21% being singletons. On this clonotype: The antigen remains unidentified.

The gene calls are TRBV27 and TRBJ1-1; tentative D call: TRBD1 (5 bases). The clonotype originates from a man aged 50-75 years who received an inactivated influenza vaccine. Specimen: PBMCs from blood, collected about 20 months after vaccination. The CDR3 loop is CASSRWGIGAFF. The DNA of the CDR3 is TGTGCCAGCAGTCGATGGGGGATCGGGGCTTTCTTT.